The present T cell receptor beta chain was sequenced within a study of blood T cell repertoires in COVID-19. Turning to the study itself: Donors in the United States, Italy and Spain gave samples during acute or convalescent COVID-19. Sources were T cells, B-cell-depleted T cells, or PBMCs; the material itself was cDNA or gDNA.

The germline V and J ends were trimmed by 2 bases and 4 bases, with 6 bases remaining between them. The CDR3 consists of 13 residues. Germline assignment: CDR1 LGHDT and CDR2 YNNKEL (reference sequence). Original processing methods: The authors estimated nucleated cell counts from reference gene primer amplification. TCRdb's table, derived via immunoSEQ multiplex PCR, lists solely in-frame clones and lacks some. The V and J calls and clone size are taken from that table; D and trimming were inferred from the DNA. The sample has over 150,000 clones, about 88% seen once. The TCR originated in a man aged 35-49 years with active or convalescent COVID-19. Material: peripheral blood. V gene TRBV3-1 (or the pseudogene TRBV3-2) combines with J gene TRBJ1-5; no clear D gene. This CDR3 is CASSQQTNQPQHF. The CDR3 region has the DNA TGTGCCAGCAGCCAACAGACTAATCAGCCCCAGCATTTT.